A single sample gave rise to the 21 T cell receptor beta chains below, sequenced in a study of T-cell reconstitution after alpha-beta-depleted transplantation in children. Unique molecular identifiers were used to barcode this TCRbeta library. TCRdb analysed the PCR reads with MiXCR anew, one entry per CDR3 protein. The sample has roughly 500,000 distinct CDR3 sequences, 15% to 20% seen once; the top ten hold 3.3%. Source: PBMCs from the stem cell graft donor, taken from the stem cell graft. Receptors originate from a human donor who donated a stem cell graft to a child with acute lymphoblastic leukemia.

The table lists this clonotype with a few counts. V is TRBV15 and J is TRBJ2-5; unclear D gene. The CDR3 loop spans 16 amino acids. The V end lost 5 bases, the J end lost 3 bases, and 19 bases lay between the germline ends. Germline lookup yields CDR1 LNHNV and CDR2 YYDKDF (reference sequence). The CDR3 here is CATSPWSRLDEETQYF. As DNA, the CDR3 is TGTGCCACCAGCCCGTGGTCGAGGCTGGATGAAGAGACCCAGTACTTC.

This clonotype was detected only a few times. The chain carries TRBV29-1 and TRBJ1-1; D ambiguous. Trimming left V 3 bases short and J 8 bases short, with 13 bases between. CDR3 length: 12 residues. Germline V lookup: CDR1 SQVTM, CDR2 ANQGSEA. In nucleotides, the CDR3 is TGCAGCGTTGACCAGCCCACTGAGGAAGCTTTCTTT. Encoded protein: CSVDQPTEEAFF. Full variable domain (outside the CDR3, taken from reference TRBV29-1 and TRBJ1-1): SAVISQKPSRDICQRGTSLTIQCQVDSQVTMMFWYRQQPGQSLTLIATANQGSEATYESGFVIDKFPISRPNLTFSTLTVSNMSPEDSSIYLCSVDQPTEEAFFGQGTRLTVV.

This chain connects TRBV18 to TRBJ2-7; possibly TRBD2 for D (5 bases). Trimming removed 2 bases at V and 9 bases at J, with 20 bases between. The CDR3 loop spans 15 amino acids. Germline-derived CDR1 and CDR2 are KGHSH and LQKENI. CDR3 sequence (DNA): TGTGCCAGCTCACCAACGCCGGGCCAAGGGAGCCGGCAGTACTTC. It codes for CASSPTPGQGSRQYF.

The sample holds a few counts of this clonotype. This chain uses TRBV12-3 or TRBV12-4 with TRBJ1-1; D is possibly TRBD1 (5 bases). V lost 0 bases and J 7 bases, leaving 9 bases between the germline ends. This CDR3 has 13 residues. In DNA form, the CDR3 reads TGTGCCAGCAGTTTAGCCGGGACGGTTGAAGCTTTCTTT. Amino acid sequence: CASSLAGTVEAFF.

A few counts support this clonotype. The chain is built from TRBV5-5 and TRBJ2-7; either TRBD1 or TRBD2 may fit D (5 bases each). Germline CDR1 SGHKS, CDR2 YYEKEE (reference sequence). V shed 1 base and J shed 5 bases, with 16 bases lying between them. The CDR3 length is 15 residues. CDR3 protein: CASSLSPREGDEQYF. In nucleotides, the CDR3 is TGTGCCAGCAGCTTGTCCCCCCGGGAAGGGGACGAGCAGTACTTC.

This clonotype was observed a handful of times. The chain recombines TRBV5-1 with TRBJ2-1; 10 bases map to TRBD1. Germline V gene data show CDR1 as SGHRS and CDR2 as YFSETQ. The J segment lost 3 bases and the V segment lost 4 bases, leaving 7 bases of the junction unmatched. The CDR3 contains 16 residues. As DNA, the CDR3 is TGCGCCAGCAGCGGCGACAGGGGGCATAGCTACAATGAGCAGTTCTTC. It encodes CASSGDRGHSYNEQFF.

This clonotype was counted a few times. The rearrangement joins TRBV3-1 to TRBJ2-7, with TRBD2 as a possible D gene (5 bases). Deletions cut 1 base from V and 7 bases from J, with 14 bases between. Germline lookup yields CDR1 LGHDT and CDR2 YNNKEL (reference sequence). The CDR3 is 14 residues long. The DNA for the CDR3 is TGTGCCAGCAGCCAAGCGGCGGGCCCCTGGGAGCAGTACTTC. Translation gives CASSQAAGPWEQYF.

There are a few counts of this clonotype. The chain has TRBV10-3 and TRBJ2-5, with D maybe TRBD1 (6 bases). Germline assignment: CDR1 ENHRY and CDR2 SYGVKD. The V and J ends lost 7 bases and 1 base respectively, with 13 bases between them. The CDR3 runs to 14 residues. The CDR3 DNA reads TGTGCCATCAAGGGGGACACCCTCCAAGAGACCCAGTACTTC. Protein sequence: CAIKGDTLQETQYF.

The chain joins TRBV19 to TRBJ1-6, with 7 bases that match TRBD1. The CDR3 consists of 17 residues. Germline CDR1 and CDR2: LNHDA and SQIVND (reference sequence). V gave up 6 bases and J gave up 6 bases; unmatched junction bases: 14. CDR3 loop: CASRRRDSSIPNSPLHF. The DNA of the CDR3 is TGTGCCAGTAGGCGACGGGACAGCTCAATTCCTAATTCACCCCTCCACTTT.

This clonotype was seen a few times. The rearrangement links TRBV11-1 to TRBJ2-1; TRBD2 matches 9 bases. Trimming cost V 1 base and J 2 bases; bases outside gene matches: 21. Germline V gene lookup returns CDR1 SGHAT and CDR2 FQDESV (reference sequence). The CDR3 spans 22 residues. The CDR3 sequence is CASSLGRWSSEGGRAAYNEQFF. Written as DNA, the CDR3 is TGTGCCAGCAGCTTAGGGCGGTGGAGTTCGGAAGGCGGGAGGGCCGCCTACAATGAGCAGTTCTTC.

The chain recombines TRBV5-1 with TRBJ1-1, with D uncertain. In germline, CDR1 is SGHRS, CDR2 YFSETQ. The ends were cut back, 0 bases at V and 4 bases at J, with 7 bases in the middle. The CDR3 length is 13 residues. The CDR3 loop reads CASSLEIGTEAFF. CDR3 nucleotide sequence: TGCGCCAGCAGCTTGGAGATTGGCACTGAAGCTTTCTTT.

The chain joins TRBV9 to TRBJ2-7, with 10 bases fitting TRBD2. The germline gives CDR1 SGDLS, CDR2 YYNGEE. The CDR3 loop spans 15 amino acids. The V segment lost 0 bases and the J segment 4 bases; nucleotides outside the gene matches: 4. CDR3 protein: CASSVGTSGKYEQYF. The CDR3 nucleotides are TGTGCCAGCAGCGTAGGAACTAGCGGGAAGTACGAGCAGTACTTC.

The chain recombines TRBV4-2 with TRBJ1-5; 9 bases match TRBD1. V gave up 3 bases and J gave up 6 bases; unmatched junction bases: 3. Germline assignment: CDR1 LGHNA and CDR2 YNFKEQ. The CDR3 length is 14 residues. This chain's CDR3 is CASSHRQGGQPQHF. The CDR3 region has the DNA TGTGCCAGCAGCCATAGACAGGGGGGTCAGCCCCAGCATTTT.

This clonotype was recorded a few times. The genes are TRBV12-3 or TRBV12-4 and TRBJ2-1; 10 nucleotides match TRBD2. The CDR3 length is 15 residues. The ends lost 6 bases at V and 2 bases at J; junction bases unmatched: 4. The CDR3 DNA reads as TGTGCCAGCAGCACCGGGACTAGCGCCTACAATGAGCAGTTCTTC. Translation gives CASSTGTSAYNEQFF.

This clonotype was seen more than once but under ten times. The V gene is TRBV29-1, the J gene TRBJ2-7; TRBD2 aligns across 7 bases. With 7 bases clipped from V and 5 bases from J, the junction kept 2 bases outside the gene matches. This CDR3 has 10 residues. CDR1 is SQVTM, CDR2 ANQGSEA, per germline. The CDR3 nucleotides read TGCAGCGCGGGAGGAAACGAGCAGTACTTC. It yields the protein CSAGGNEQYF.

The table lists this clonotype with a few counts. The chain joins TRBV4-2 to TRBJ2-1, with 8 bases fitting TRBD2. CDR1 is LGHNA and CDR2 is YNFKEQ in the germline V gene. Germline trimming cut 0 bases from V and 9 bases from J; bases unmatched to any gene: 7. The CDR3 totals 15 residues. This chain's CDR3 is CASSQEAGVGGEQFF. The CDR3 DNA reads TGTGCCAGCAGCCAAGAAGCGGGAGTTGGGGGTGAGCAGTTCTTC.

This clonotype was found a few times. The CDR3 loop reads CASSLPGSGNEQFF. Written as DNA, the CDR3 is TGCGCCAGCAGCCTCCCAGGTAGCGGAAATGAGCAGTTCTTC. The chain combines TRBV4-1 with TRBJ2-1; a possible D gene is TRBD2 (6 bases). V lost 4 bases and J 7 bases, leaving 14 bases between the germline ends. This CDR3 contains 14 residues. Germline assignment: CDR1 MGHRA and CDR2 YSYEKL.

This clonotype was picked up many times. The genes are TRBV5-1 and TRBJ2-7; 7 nucleotides align to TRBD1. The V gene's germline CDR1 is SGHRS and CDR2 YFSETQ. The CDR3 loop spans 14 amino acids. V shed 3 bases, J shed 2 bases, and the junction held 5 bases outside the gene matches. CDR3 sequence: CASSSRQGPYEQYF. DNA for the CDR3: TGCGCCAGCAGCTCTCGACAGGGACCCTACGAGCAGTACTTC.

This clonotype has at least ten counts. The chain uses TRBV20-1 and TRBJ1-1, with D hard to call. Between the trimmed V and J ends, which lost 6 bases and 0 bases, there was a span of 14 bases. The CDR3 consists of 14 residues. CDR1 and CDR2 (germline): DFQATT, SNEGSKA (reference sequence). CDR3 loop: CSAVDGTLNTEAFF. CDR3 in DNA: TGCAGTGCCGTTGACGGAACTTTGAACACTGAAGCTTTCTTT.

The rearrangement uses TRBV18 and TRBJ1-2; TRBD1 aligns across 7 bases. The V gene end was trimmed by 5 bases and the J gene end by 6 bases; junction bases not matched to a gene: 6. The CDR3 has 13 amino acids. Germline CDR1 reads KGHSH; CDR2 reads LQKENI. CDR3 DNA sequence: TGTGCCAGCTCAAGTACAGGGGCCGATGGCTACACCTTC. This translates into CASSSTGADGYTF.

The V call is TRBV29-1, the J call TRBJ2-5; 11 bases are shared with TRBD1. This CDR3 contains 14 residues. V was clipped by 6 bases and J by 5 bases; unmatched bases: 8. Germline CDR1 SQVTM, CDR2 ANQGSEA. In DNA, the CDR3 is TGCAGCGTCAGGACAGGGGGCTTTTACGAGACCCAGTACTTC. It specifies CSVRTGGFYETQYF. Based on the CDR3 plus reference TRBV29-1 and TRBJ2-5, the full variable domain is SAVISQKPSRDICQRGTSLTIQCQVDSQVTMMFWYRQQPGQSLTLIATANQGSEATYESGFVIDKFPISRPNLTFSTLTVSNMSPEDSSIYLCSVRTGGFYETQYFGPGTRLLVL.